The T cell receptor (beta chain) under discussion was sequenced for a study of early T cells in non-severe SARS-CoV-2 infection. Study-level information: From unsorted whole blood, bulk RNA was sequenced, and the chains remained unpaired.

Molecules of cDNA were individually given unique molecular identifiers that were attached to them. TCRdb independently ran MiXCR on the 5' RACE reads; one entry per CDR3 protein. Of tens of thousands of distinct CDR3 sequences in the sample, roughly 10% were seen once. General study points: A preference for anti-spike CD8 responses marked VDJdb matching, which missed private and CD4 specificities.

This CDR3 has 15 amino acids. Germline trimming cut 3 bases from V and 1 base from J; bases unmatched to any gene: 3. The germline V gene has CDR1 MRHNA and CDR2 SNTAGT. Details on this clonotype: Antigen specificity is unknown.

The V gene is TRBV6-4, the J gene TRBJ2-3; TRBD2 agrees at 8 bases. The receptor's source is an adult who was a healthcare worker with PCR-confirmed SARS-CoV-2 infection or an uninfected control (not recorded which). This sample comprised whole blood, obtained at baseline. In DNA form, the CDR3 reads TGTGCCAGCAGTGAGTCAGCGGGGGGCACAGATACGCAGTATTTT. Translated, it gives CASSESAGGTDTQYF.